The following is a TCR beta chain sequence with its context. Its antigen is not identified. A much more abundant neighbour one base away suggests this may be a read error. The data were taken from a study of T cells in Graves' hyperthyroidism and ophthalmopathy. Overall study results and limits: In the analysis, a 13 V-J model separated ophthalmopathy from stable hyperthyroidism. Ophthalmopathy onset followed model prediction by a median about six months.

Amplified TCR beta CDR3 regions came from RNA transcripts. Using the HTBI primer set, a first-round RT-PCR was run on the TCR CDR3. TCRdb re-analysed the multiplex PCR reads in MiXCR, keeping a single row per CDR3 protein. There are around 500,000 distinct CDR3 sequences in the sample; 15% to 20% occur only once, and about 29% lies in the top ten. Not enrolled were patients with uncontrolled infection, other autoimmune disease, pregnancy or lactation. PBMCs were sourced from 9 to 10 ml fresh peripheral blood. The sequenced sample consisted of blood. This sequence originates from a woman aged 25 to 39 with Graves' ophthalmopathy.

CDR3 nucleotides: TGTGCCTGGGCGCGGGAGGACCCAAATGAAGGGTGGAATGAGCAGTTCTTC. Translating gives CAWAREDPNEGWNEQFF. The genes are TRBV30 and TRBJ2-1; 8 nucleotides align to TRBD2. The CDR3 is made up of 17 amino acids. V shed 5 bases and J 7 bases; nucleotides not matched to a gene: 19. From germline, CDR1 is GTSNPN and CDR2 SVGIG (reference sequence).